One sample yielded the 10 T cell receptor beta chains listed below, sequenced in a study of patients and donors after allogeneic stem cell transplantation. TCRdb analysed the RT-PCR reads with MiXCR anew, one entry per CDR3 protein. The sample carries about a million distinct CDR3 sequences, roughly 17% recorded once. The sequenced material came from blood, either unsorted or a sorted T cell fraction (not recorded which). These receptors originate from a human donor who was either an allogeneic HSCT recipient or a stem cell or donor lymphocyte infusion donor (not recorded which). It is not recorded whose cells these are; they may come from a transplant donor.

The chain carries TRBV6-5 and TRBJ1-6, with D maybe TRBD1 (5 bases). The ends were cut back, 3 bases at V and 5 bases at J, with 11 bases in the middle. Germline lookup yields CDR1 MNHEY and CDR2 SVGAGI. CDR3 size: 15 residues. As DNA, the CDR3 is TGTGCCAGCAGTTATCAGCAGGGCCATAATTCACCCCTCCACTTT. Its protein is CASSYQQGHNSPLHF.

V is TRBV7-2 and J is TRBJ1-1, with D hard to call. In germline, CDR1 is SGHTA, CDR2 FQGNSA. The CDR3 contains 15 residues. With 3 bases removed from V and 1 base from J, the gap between germline ends came to 12 bases. CDR3 sequence: CASSLVPTSNTEAFF. In nucleotides, the CDR3 is TGTGCCAGCAGCTTGGTTCCAACCTCGAACACTGAAGCTTTCTTT.

The chain employs TRBV9 and TRBJ2-7; D may match TRBD1 or TRBD2 (6 bases each). The V and J ends lost 0 bases and 6 bases respectively, with 13 bases between them. CDR1 SGDLS and CDR2 YYNGEE come from the germline V gene. This CDR3 comprises 14 residues. CDR3 residues: CASSVGGARGEQYF. The CDR3 DNA sequence: TGTGCCAGCAGCGTAGGGGGGGCCAGGGGCGAGCAGTACTTC.

This clonotype has just a few counts. The chain couples TRBV20-1 to TRBJ1-1, with a possible D match to TRBD1 (5 bases). Germline values: CDR1 DFQATT, CDR2 SNEGSKA (reference sequence). CDR3 length: 15 residues. Trimming removed 3 bases at V and 0 bases at J, with 14 bases between. CDR3: CSARALGDLNTEAFF. In nucleotides, the CDR3 is TGCAGTGCTAGGGCCCTGGGGGATCTGAACACTGAAGCTTTCTTT.

CDR3: CASSFGRIGNTIYF. The CDR3 nucleotides are TGTGCCAGCAGCTTCGGACGTATCGGAAACACCATATATTTT. The V gene is TRBV11-2, the J gene TRBJ1-3; D unclear. The CDR3 runs to 14 residues. The germline V gene has CDR1 SGHAT and CDR2 FQNNGV. Trimming took 3 bases from V and 4 from J, leaving 10 bases between them.

This clonotype was seen a handful of times. The J gene is TRBJ2-1, the V gene TRBV5-1; tentatively, D is TRBD1 or TRBD2 (5 bases each). The germline V and J ends were trimmed by 2 bases and 9 bases, with 21 bases remaining between them. Germline V CDR1 and CDR2: SGHRS, YFSETQ. This CDR3 contains 16 residues. The CDR3 reads CASSLNRDGEPGEQFF. DNA of the CDR3: TGCGCCAGCAGCTTAAACCGGGACGGGGAACCGGGTGAGCAGTTCTTC. Filled out from reference TRBV5-1 and TRBJ2-1, the complete variable domain reads KAGVTQTPRYLIKTRGQQVTLSCSPISGHRSVSWYQQTPGQGLQFLFEYFSETQRNKGNFPGRFSGRQFSNSRSEMNVSTLELGDSALYLCASSLNRDGEPGEQFFGPGTRLTVL.

V and J are TRBV27 and TRBJ2-2; D is unclear. Germline CDR1 and CDR2: MNHEY and SMNVEV (reference sequence). The ends were cut back, 6 bases at V and 4 bases at J, with 9 bases in the middle. The CDR3 has 13 residues. CDR3 sequence reads: CASSGLVTGELFF. CDR3 in DNA: TGTGCCAGCAGCGGCCTAGTCACCGGGGAGCTGTTTTTT.

The sample holds a few counts of this clonotype. V and J are TRBV20-1 and TRBJ1-2; a weak D match, TRBD1 (6 bases). Germline V CDR1 and CDR2: DFQATT, SNEGSKA (reference sequence). V dropped 1 base and J dropped 7 bases, with 10 bases sitting between them. The CDR3 has 12 residues. The CDR3, as DNA: TGCAGTGCTAGAGGGGGGCAACCTGGCTACACCTTC. It encodes CSARGGQPGYTF.

V and J are TRBV2 and TRBJ2-5; D gene unclear. The CDR3 has 12 residues. Germline CDR1 SNHLY, CDR2 FYNNEI. V shed 3 bases and J shed 7 bases, with 9 bases lying between them. CDR3 nucleotides: TGTGCCAGCAGTGATTCGAAAGGGACCCAGTACTTC. Translated: CASSDSKGTQYF.

The table lists this clonotype with a few counts. The chain carries TRBV4-2 and TRBJ2-3; no clear D. Trimming cost V 0 bases and J 7 bases, with 23 bases left between them. The CDR3 contains 18 residues. Looked up from germline, CDR1 is LGHNA and CDR2 is YNFKEQ. The CDR3 DNA reads TGTGCCAGCAGCCAAGATCCACAGAACTCAAGAAGGCCTCATACGCAGTATTTT. Protein: CASSQDPQNSRRPHTQYF.